This TCR beta chain stems from a study of T cells in Graves' hyperthyroidism and ophthalmopathy. Study details: Peripheral blood was secured at the point of initial diagnosis, before any treatment. Findings and limits, study-wide: Blood shared most expanded thyroid clonotypes above 0.001.

This clonotype has ten or more counts. Its specificity is not known. This CDR3 contains 14 residues. Trimming took 8 bases from V and 1 from J, leaving 11 bases between them. Fresh peripheral blood, under 11 ml, yielded the PBMCs. Using RNA transcripts as the source, TCR beta CDR3 regions were amplified. The primer set for the first-round RT-PCR of the TCR CDR3 was HTBI. MiXCR was run by TCRdb on the multiplex PCR reads, yielding one entry per CDR3 protein. The top ten clones hold roughly a sixth of a sample with a few hundred thousand distinct CDR3 sequences, around a sixth of them seen once. This chain links TRBV12-3 or TRBV12-4 with TRBJ2-2, with unresolved D. The TCR originated in a woman in her thirties or forties with Graves' ophthalmopathy. Input material: blood. DNA for the CDR3: TGTGCCAGCCGTCTTTTGGGGAACACCGGGGAGCTGTTTTTT. Translating gives CASRLLGNTGELFF.